This TCR beta chain was captured by sequencing in a study of regulatory T cells in long-lasting Graves disease. Background on the study: Treatment with antithyroid drugs for over 5 years, together with positive TSH receptor antibodies, meant persistent Graves' disease.

Library construction for TCR beta used iRepertoire HTBI primers and Arm-PCR of CDR3 regions. TCRdb fed the multiplex PCR reads into MiXCR, producing one record per CDR3 protein. Of 500,000 to 800,000 distinct CDR3 sequences listed, around 30% were seen once; the top ten hold about 42%. The time point: persistent/refractory GD, antithyroid drugs over 5 years with positive TRAb. Following extraction of RNA from PBMCs, that RNA was used to make the TCR library. Per the germline V gene, CDR1 is SGHAT and CDR2 is FQNNGV. The CDR3 spans 15 residues. V dropped 0 bases and J dropped 4; count of bases not matched to a gene: 4. In its sample, this clonotype was seen a few times. What it binds is unknown. General study points: A limited number of samples was an acknowledged limitation.

This sample comprised peripheral blood mononuclear cells (PBMCs), obtained when the disease was refractory, from a patient treated with antithyroid drugs. This sequence originates from a female donor with Graves disease. J is TRBJ2-3 and V is TRBV11-2, with TRBD1 identical over 7 bases. The CDR3 protein is CASSLDADRSDTQYF. DNA of the CDR3: TGTGCCAGCAGCTTAGACGCGGACAGGTCAGATACGCAGTATTTT. The full variable domain, completed using reference TRBV11-2 and TRBJ2-3, is EAGVAQSPRYKIIEKRQSVAFWCNPISGHATLYWYQQILGQGPKLLIQFQNNGVVDDSQLPKDRFSAERLKGVDSTLKIQPAKLEDSAVYLCASSLDADRSDTQYFGPGTRLTVL.